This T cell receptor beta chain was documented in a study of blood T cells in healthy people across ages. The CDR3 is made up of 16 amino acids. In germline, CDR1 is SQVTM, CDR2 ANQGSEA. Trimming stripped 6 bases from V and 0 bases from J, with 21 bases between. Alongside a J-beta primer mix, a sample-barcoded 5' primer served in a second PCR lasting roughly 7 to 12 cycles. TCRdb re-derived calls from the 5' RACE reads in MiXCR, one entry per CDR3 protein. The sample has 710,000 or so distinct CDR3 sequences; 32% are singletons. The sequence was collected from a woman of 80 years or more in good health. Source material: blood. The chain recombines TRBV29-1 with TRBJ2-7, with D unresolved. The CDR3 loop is CSVKGHRTSASYEQYF. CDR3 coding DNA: TGCAGCGTGAAGGGTCATCGAACTTCTGCCTCCTACGAGCAGTACTTC.